A selection of T cell receptor beta chains follows, all from one sample in a study of T-cell reconstitution after alpha-beta-depleted transplantation in children. One entry per CDR3 protein results from TCRdb running MiXCR on the PCR reads. The profile shows roughly 790,000 distinct CDR3 sequences, roughly 16% of them singletons. The sample consisted of PBMCs, mostly from graft donor cells, taken 360 days after TCRalphabeta/CD19-depleted stem cell transplant. The receptor set was obtained from a male patient aged 10 to 17 who had a stem cell transplant for acute lymphoblastic leukemia, so the T cells may come from the graft donor. Each CDR3 is given with its conserved first and last residue. Each record gives: CDR3 protein, CDR3 DNA, J gene, V gene, clone size, D gene. The D gene is left open where the match is weak. Size values are once, few and many counts, or a class for expanded clones, and some rows have none.

CDR3 protein: CASSFKQGASEAFF; CDR3 DNA: TGCGCCAGCAGCTTCAAACAGGGGGCGAGTGAAGCTTTCTTT; J gene: TRBJ1-1; V gene: TRBV5-1; clone size: NA; D gene: TRBD1
CDR3 protein: CASSESGGGGLNEQFF; CDR3 DNA: TGCGCCAGCAGTGAGTCCGGGGGAGGAGGACTAAATGAGCAGTTCTTC; J gene: TRBJ2-1; V gene: TRBV10-2; clone size: NA; D gene: NA
CDR3 protein: CASSPWVYTEAFF; CDR3 DNA: TGCGCCAGCAGCCCTTGGGTGTACACTGAAGCTTTCTTT; J gene: TRBJ1-1; V gene: TRBV5-1; clone size: few; D gene: NA
CDR3 protein: CSVELAYSYEQYF; CDR3 DNA: TGCAGCGTGGAACTAGCGTACTCCTACGAGCAGTACTTC; J gene: TRBJ2-7; V gene: TRBV29-1; clone size: NA; D gene: TRBD2
CDR3 protein: CASSLGQGAIQPQHF; CDR3 DNA: TGTGCCAGCAGTTTGGGCCAGGGGGCAATTCAGCCCCAGCATTTT; J gene: TRBJ1-5; V gene: TRBV27; clone size: NA; D gene: TRBD1
CDR3 protein: CASSSTTGGGDSNQPQHF; CDR3 DNA: TGCGCCAGCAGCTCCACCACAGGGGGCGGGGATAGCAATCAGCCCCAGCATTTT; J gene: TRBJ1-5; V gene: TRBV5-1; clone size: NA; D gene: TRBD1
CDR3 protein: CASRQELNYGYTF; CDR3 DNA: TGTGCCAGCAGGCAGGAGCTGAACTATGGCTACACCTTC; J gene: TRBJ1-2; V gene: TRBV12-3/TRBV12-4; clone size: many; D gene: NA
CDR3 protein: CASSLDRGLGNQPQHF; CDR3 DNA: TGTGCCAGCAGCTTGGACAGGGGGCTAGGAAATCAGCCCCAGCATTTT; J gene: TRBJ1-5; V gene: TRBV5-6; clone size: NA; D gene: TRBD1
CDR3 protein: CASSDLGFAQGIETQYF; CDR3 DNA: TGCGCCAGCAGTGATTTGGGGTTCGCACAGGGGATCGAGACCCAGTACTTC; J gene: TRBJ2-5; V gene: TRBV10-2; clone size: NA; D gene: TRBD1
CDR3 protein: CASSQQGAPLNTGELFF; CDR3 DNA: TGTGCCAGCAGCCAACAGGGGGCTCCCCTGAACACCGGGGAGCTGTTTTTT; J gene: TRBJ2-2; V gene: TRBV4-2; clone size: few; D gene: TRBD1
CDR3 protein: CASSQVAGQLYEQYF; CDR3 DNA: TGCGCCAGCAGCCAAGTTGCGGGACAGCTCTACGAGCAGTACTTC; J gene: TRBJ2-7; V gene: TRBV4-1; clone size: few; D gene: NA
CDR3 protein: CSPSKGSGQTAYEQYF; CDR3 DNA: TGCAGTCCGTCGAAGGGTTCGGGACAAACCGCTTACGAGCAGTACTTC; J gene: TRBJ2-7; V gene: TRBV20-1; clone size: few; D gene: NA